The present T cell receptor (beta chain) was sequenced within a study of blood T cell repertoires in COVID-19. The overall study: Samples of COVID-19 (acute and convalescent) were obtained from the United States, Italy and Spain. PBMCs, B-cell-depleted T cells, or T cells provided the cDNA or gDNA that made up the material.

Enrolment of Seattle patients took place during active infection, and they were followed longitudinally. The CDR3 is 15 amino acids. Per germline, CDR1 PRHDT and CDR2 FYEKMQ (reference sequence). V gave up 0 bases and J gave up 8 bases; unmatched junction bases: 5. Per the original methods: Amplification of reference gene primers provided the estimated nucleated cell counts. Using immunoSEQ multiplex PCR, the repertoire was profiled, and TCRdb retains in-frame clones only, with some absent. That table furnishes V, J and clone size, whereas the DNA furnished D and trimming. Among 130,000 to 150,000 clones listed, approximately 90% were seen once.

This clonotype originated in a man younger than 30 with COVID-19, enrolled during active disease. The sequenced material came from peripheral blood. V gene TRBV13 combines with J gene TRBJ2-1; 9 bases line up with TRBD2. CDR3 sequence: CASSLGGTSMHEQFF. The DNA of the CDR3 is TGTGCCAGCAGCTTAGGCGGGACTAGCATGCATGAGCAGTTCTTC.